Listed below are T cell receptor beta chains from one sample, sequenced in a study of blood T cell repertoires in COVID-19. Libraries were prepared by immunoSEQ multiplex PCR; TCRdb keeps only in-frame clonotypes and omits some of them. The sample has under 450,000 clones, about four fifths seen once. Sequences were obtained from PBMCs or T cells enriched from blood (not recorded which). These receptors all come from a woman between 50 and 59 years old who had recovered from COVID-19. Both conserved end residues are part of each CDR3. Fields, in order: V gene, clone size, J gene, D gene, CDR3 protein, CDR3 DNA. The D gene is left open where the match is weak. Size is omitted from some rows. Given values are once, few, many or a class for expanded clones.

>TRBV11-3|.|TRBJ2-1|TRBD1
CASSFSDREYNEQFF
TGTGCCAGCAGCTTCTCGGACAGGGAGTACAATGAGCAGTTCTTC
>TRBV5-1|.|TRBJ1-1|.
CASSLKREGEAFF
TGCGCCAGCAGCTTGAAACGCGAGGGTGAAGCTTTCTTT
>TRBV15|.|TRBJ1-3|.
CATSRDRSFSGNTIYF
TGTGCCACCAGCAGAGATCGGTCCTTCTCTGGAAACACCATATATTTT
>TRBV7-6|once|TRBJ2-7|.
CASEPGDAYEQYF
TGTGCCAGCGAACCGGGGGACGCCTACGAGCAGTACTTC
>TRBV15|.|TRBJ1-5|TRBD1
CATSSPAGTASNQPQHF
TGTGCCACCAGCTCCCCCGCCGGGACAGCTAGCAATCAGCCCCAGCATTTT
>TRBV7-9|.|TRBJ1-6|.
CASSFSRGDNSPLHF
TGTGCCAGCAGCTTCTCACGGGGGGATAATTCACCCCTCCACTTT
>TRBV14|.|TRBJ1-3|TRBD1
CASSQFETGRGNTIYF
TGTGCCAGCAGCCAATTCGAGACAGGGCGCGGAAACACCATATATTTT
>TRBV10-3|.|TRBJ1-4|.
CATGREDRWGEKLFF
TGTGCCACCGGCCGGGAGGACCGTTGGGGAGAAAAACTGTTTTTT
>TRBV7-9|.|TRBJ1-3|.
CASSLALSGEPGPGNTIYF
TGTGCCAGCAGCTTAGCATTGTCTGGGGAGCCGGGCCCTGGAAACACCATATATTTT
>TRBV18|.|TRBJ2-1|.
CASSPPTRYNEQFF
TGTGCCAGCTCACCACCAACACGATACAATGAGCAGTTCTTC
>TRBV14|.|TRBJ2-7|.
CASSQDIGGKQYF
TGTGCCAGCAGCCAAGATATCGGGGGTAAACAGTACTTC
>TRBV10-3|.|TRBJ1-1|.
CAIRKLGTEAFF
TGTGCCATCAGGAAACTTGGCACTGAAGCTTTCTTT
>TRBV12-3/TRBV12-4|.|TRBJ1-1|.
CASSPGSGTEAFF
TGTGCCAGCAGTCCGGGGTCCGGCACTGAAGCTTTCTTT
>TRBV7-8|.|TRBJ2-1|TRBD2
CASSPHRRLAGRYDNEQFF
TGTGCCAGCAGCCCCCATCGTAGACTAGCGGGACGATATGACAATGAGCAGTTCTTC
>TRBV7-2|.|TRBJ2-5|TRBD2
CASSFNSGGETQYF
TGTGCCAGCAGCTTCAACAGCGGGGGTGAGACCCAGTACTTC
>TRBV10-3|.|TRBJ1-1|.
CAISDTRVEAFF
TGTGCCATCAGTGACACCCGGGTTGAAGCTTTCTTT
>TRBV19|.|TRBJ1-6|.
CASSPGTPNSPLHF
TGTGCCAGTAGTCCCGGGACTCCGAATTCACCCCTCCACTTT
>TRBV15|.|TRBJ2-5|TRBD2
CATSRAPTGTSGGETQYF
TGTGCCACCAGCAGAGCCCCGACCGGGACTAGCGGGGGAGAGACCCAGTACTTC
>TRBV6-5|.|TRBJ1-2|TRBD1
CASSTDRASYTF
TGTGCCAGCAGTACCGACAGGGCCTCCTACACCTTC
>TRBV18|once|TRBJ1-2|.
CASSPNQGRSPYGYTF
TGTGCCAGCTCACCGAACCAGGGGCGTAGCCCCTATGGCTACACCTTC
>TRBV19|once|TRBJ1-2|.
CASGKRGGYTF
TGTGCCAGTGGTAAAAGGGGCGGCTACACCTTC
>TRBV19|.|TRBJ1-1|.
CASTTSRRVYTEAFF
TGTGCCAGTACCACATCCCGGAGGGTATACACTGAAGCTTTCTTT
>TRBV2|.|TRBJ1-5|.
CASGPLVGGLGKGNQPQHF
TGTGCCAGCGGGCCGTTGGTGGGCGGACTGGGTAAGGGCAATCAGCCCCAGCATTTT
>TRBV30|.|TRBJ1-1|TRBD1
CAWSAGWGQLEAFF
TGTGCCTGGAGTGCAGGGTGGGGACAGCTTGAAGCTTTCTTT
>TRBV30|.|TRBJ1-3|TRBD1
CAWSPSTGGSGNTIYF
TGTGCCTGGAGTCCGTCCACAGGGGGCTCTGGAAACACCATATATTTT
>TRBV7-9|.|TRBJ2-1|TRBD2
CASSLEVTSGYSYNEQFF
TGTGCCAGCAGCTTAGAGGTGACTAGCGGGTACTCCTACAATGAGCAGTTCTTC
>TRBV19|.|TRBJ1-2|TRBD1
CASTRDRGPYYGYTF
TGTGCCAGTACCCGGGACAGGGGTCCTTACTATGGCTACACCTTC
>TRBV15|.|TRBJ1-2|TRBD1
CATSRDGQALGYTF
TGTGCCACCAGCAGAGACGGACAGGCTTTAGGCTACACCTTC
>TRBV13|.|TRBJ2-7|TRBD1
CATSRTGYYEQYF
TGTGCCACCTCCAGGACAGGGTACTACGAGCAGTACTTC
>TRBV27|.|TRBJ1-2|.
CASSRSVEPNNYGYTF
TGTGCCAGCAGCCGATCGGTTGAGCCCAATAACTATGGCTACACCTTC
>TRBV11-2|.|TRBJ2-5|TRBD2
CASSLVAGGQETQYF
TGTGCCAGCAGCTTAGTAGCGGGGGGGCAAGAGACCCAGTACTTC
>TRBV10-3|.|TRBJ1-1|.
CAIGEEDTEAFF
TGTGCCATCGGGGAGGAGGACACTGAAGCTTTCTTT
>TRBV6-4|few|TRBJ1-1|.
CASKRARNTEAFF
TGTGCCAGCAAGCGGGCGCGGAACACTGAAGCTTTCTTT
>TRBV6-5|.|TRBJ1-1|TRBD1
CASSHTGGVNTEAFF
TGTGCCAGCAGTCATACAGGGGGCGTGAACACTGAAGCTTTCTTT
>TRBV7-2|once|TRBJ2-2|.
CASSFGGTGELFF
TGTGCCAGCAGCTTCGGGGGTACCGGGGAGCTGTTTTTT
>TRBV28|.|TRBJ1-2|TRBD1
CASNTGGEGYTF
TGTGCCAGCAATACAGGGGGGGAAGGCTACACCTTC
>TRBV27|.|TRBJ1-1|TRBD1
CASSPGTGAGEAFF
TGTGCCAGCTCCCCCGGGACAGGGGCTGGTGAAGCTTTCTTT
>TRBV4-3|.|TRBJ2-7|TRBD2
CASSQDTSGFSYEQYF
TGCGCCAGCAGCCAAGATACTAGCGGGTTCTCCTACGAGCAGTACTTC
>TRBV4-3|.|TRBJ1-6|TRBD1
CASSQITGASSPLHF
TGCGCCAGCAGCCAGATTACAGGGGCCAGTTCACCCCTCCACTTT
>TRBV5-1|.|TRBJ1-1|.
CASSYNRVDEAFF
TGCGCCAGCAGCTATAACAGGGTCGATGAAGCTTTCTTT
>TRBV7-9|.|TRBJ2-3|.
CASSLSGDTQYF
TGTGCCAGCAGCCTATCAGGGGATACGCAGTATTTT
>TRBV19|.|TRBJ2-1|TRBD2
CASSIRGGTSGNEQFF
TGTGCCAGTAGTATTCGGGGAGGGACTAGCGGCAATGAGCAGTTCTTC
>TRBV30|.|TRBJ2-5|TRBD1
CAWSVDLKGAQETQYF
TGTGCCTGGAGTGTAGACCTTAAGGGGGCCCAAGAGACCCAGTACTTC
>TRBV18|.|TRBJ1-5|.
CASSPVTNSNQPQHF
TGTGCCAGCTCACCAGTGACAAATAGCAATCAGCCCCAGCATTTT
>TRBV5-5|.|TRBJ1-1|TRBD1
CASSFTGGTEAFF
TGTGCCAGCAGCTTTACAGGGGGGACTGAAGCTTTCTTT
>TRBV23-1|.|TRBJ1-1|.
CASSQSGGRGRFNTEAFF
TGCGCCAGCAGTCAATCGGGCGGGAGGGGACGTTTTAACACTGAAGCTTTCTTT
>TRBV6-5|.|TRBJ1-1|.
CASSSPGVHEAFF
TGTGCCAGCAGTTCCCCAGGGGTTCATGAAGCTTTCTTT
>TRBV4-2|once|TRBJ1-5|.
CASSQDPGEYQPQHF
TGTGCCAGCAGCCAAGATCCGGGGGAATACCAGCCCCAGCATTTT
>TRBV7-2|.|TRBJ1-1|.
CASSLAGGRSEAFF
TGTGCCAGCAGCTTAGCAGGGGGTCGGTCTGAAGCTTTCTTT
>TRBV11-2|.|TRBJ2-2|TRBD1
CASSSGTGGTGELFF
TGTGCCAGCAGCTCGGGGACAGGCGGCACCGGGGAGCTGTTTTTT
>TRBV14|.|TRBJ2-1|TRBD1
CASSPITGGDEQFF
TGTGCCAGCAGCCCCATCACAGGGGGAGATGAGCAGTTCTTC
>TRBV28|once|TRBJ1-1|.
CASSFVKPPEAFF
TGTGCCAGCAGTTTCGTAAAGCCGCCTGAAGCTTTCTTT